What follows are 10 T cell receptor beta chains derived from one specimen sequenced in a study of neurological immune-mediated disorders. TCRdb recomputed calls from the 5' RACE reads with MiXCR, one row per CDR3 protein. The sample holds around 70,000 distinct CDR3 sequences, 4.5% to 5.5% seen once. Sequenced material: PBMCs. The receptors come from a woman aged 70-85 years with multiple sclerosis.

This clonotype was seen a few times. The chain uses TRBV5-1 and TRBJ1-1; a possible D gene is TRBD1 (5 bases). This CDR3 spans 15 amino acids. The V gene's germline CDR1 is SGHRS and CDR2 YFSETQ. V was clipped by 0 bases and J by 3 bases, with 12 bases between them. CDR3 nucleotide sequence: TGCGCCAGCAGCTTGGACGATGGGGGGGACACTGAAGCTTTCTTT. As protein: CASSLDDGGDTEAFF.

This clonotype has a count of ten or more. V usage is TRBV20-1 and J usage is TRBJ1-2; 7 nucleotides line up with TRBD1. The CDR3 has 14 amino acids. The V segment lost 4 bases and the J segment 0 bases; nucleotides outside the gene matches: 5. CDR1 and CDR2 (germline): DFQATT, SNEGSKA (reference sequence). CDR3 sequence: CSATRTGSNYGYTF. The CDR3, as DNA: TGCAGTGCTACAAGGACAGGCTCTAACTATGGCTACACCTTC.

This clonotype has a handful of counts. The rearrangement joins TRBV6-5 to TRBJ1-2, with TRBD1 matching over 7 bases. This CDR3 contains 13 residues. In germline, CDR1 is MNHEY, CDR2 SVGAGI. V was clipped by 5 bases and J by 8 bases; unmatched bases: 8. DNA for the CDR3: TGTGCCAGCAGTCTTACAGGGGCCTGGGGCTACACCTTC. Translating gives CASSLTGAWGYTF.

By sample fraction, this clonotype is medium-sized. Here the CDR3 DNA reads TGTGCCAGCAGTCCAAGGGGACTAAGCTCCTACAATGAGCAGTTCTTC. Its protein product is CASSPRGLSSYNEQFF. This chain uses TRBV7-2 with TRBJ2-1, with 7 bases identical to TRBD2. The CDR3 consists of 16 residues. J was trimmed by 0 bases and V by 6 bases; bases with no gene match: 8. CDR1 and CDR2 from the germline V gene are SGHTA and FQGNSA.

This CDR3 is CASSRLAGEYEQYF. The CDR3 DNA is TGCGCCAGCAGCCGCCTAGCGGGAGAGTACGAGCAGTACTTC. The chain links TRBV4-3 to TRBJ2-7, with 10 bases that match TRBD2. V gave up 4 bases and J gave up 4 bases; unmatched junction bases: 4. The CDR3 loop spans 14 amino acids. Per the germline V gene, CDR1 is LGHNA and CDR2 is YSLEER.

This clonotype showed up many times. The rearrangement links TRBV29-1 to TRBJ2-1; D remains unclear. This CDR3 spans 12 amino acids. Per the germline V gene, CDR1 is SQVTM and CDR2 is ANQGSEA. V dropped 2 bases and J dropped 5 bases, with 7 bases sitting between them. The CDR3 loop is CSVETRNNEQFF. In DNA, the CDR3 is TGCAGCGTTGAAACGCGGAACAATGAGCAGTTCTTC.

This clonotype was picked up many times. The chain carries TRBV5-1 and TRBJ1-4; possible D gene TRBD1, 6 bases. V lost 4 bases and J lost 4, with 14 bases in between. CDR1 and CDR2 from the germline V gene are SGHRS and YFSETQ. This CDR3 spans 15 amino acids. The CDR3 region has the DNA TGCGCCAGCAGCCCATCGTCGGACAGTAATGAAAAACTGTTTTTT. Translation gives CASSPSSDSNEKLFF.

The rearrangement links TRBV20-1 to TRBJ1-4, with 9 bases matching TRBD1. CDR1 is DFQATT and CDR2 is SNEGSKA in the germline V gene (reference sequence). The V segment lost 3 bases and the J segment 7 bases; nucleotides outside the gene matches: 3. The CDR3 length is 13 residues. Here the CDR3 DNA reads TGCAGTGCTAGGGCGACAGGGGGTGAAAAACTGTTTTTT. Translating gives CSARATGGEKLFF.

This clonotype was seen a few times. This chain joins TRBV20-1 and TRBJ1-2; 8 bases line up with TRBD1. This CDR3 contains 13 residues. Unmatched junction bases numbered 4, after V lost 1 base and J lost 6 bases. Germline loops: CDR1 DFQATT, CDR2 SNEGSKA (reference sequence). CDR3 in DNA: TGCAGTGCTAGAGTTCAGGGGGCGGATGGCTACACCTTC. Amino acid sequence: CSARVQGADGYTF.

This clonotype was seen ten or more times. This CDR3 is CSASPDSYEQYF. CDR3 sequence (DNA): TGCAGTGCTTCCCCGGACAGCTACGAGCAGTACTTC. The chain uses TRBV20-1 and TRBJ2-7; a possible D gene is TRBD1 (6 bases). Trimming took off 5 bases at V and 3 bases at J, with 11 bases between the two ends. The CDR3 runs to 12 residues. The germline V gene encodes CDR1 DFQATT and CDR2 SNEGSKA (reference sequence).